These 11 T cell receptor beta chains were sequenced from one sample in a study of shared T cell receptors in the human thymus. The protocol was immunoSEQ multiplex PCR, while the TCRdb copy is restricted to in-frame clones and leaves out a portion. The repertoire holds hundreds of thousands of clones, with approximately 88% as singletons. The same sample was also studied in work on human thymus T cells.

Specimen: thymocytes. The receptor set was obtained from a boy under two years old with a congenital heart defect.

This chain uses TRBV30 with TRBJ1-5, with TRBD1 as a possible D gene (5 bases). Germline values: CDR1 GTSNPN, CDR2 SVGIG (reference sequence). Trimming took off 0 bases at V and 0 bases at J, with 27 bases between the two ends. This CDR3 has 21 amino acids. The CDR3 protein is CAWSVLLCGASFRSSNQPQHF. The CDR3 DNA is TGTGCCTGGAGTGTACTGTTGTGCGGGGCGTCCTTCAGGAGTAGCAATCAGCCCCAGCATTTT.

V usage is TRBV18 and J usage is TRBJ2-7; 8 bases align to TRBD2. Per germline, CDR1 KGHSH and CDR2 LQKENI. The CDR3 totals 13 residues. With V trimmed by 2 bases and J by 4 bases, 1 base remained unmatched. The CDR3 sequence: CASSPTSGYEQYF. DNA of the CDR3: TGTGCCAGCTCACCAACTAGCGGTTACGAGCAGTACTTC.

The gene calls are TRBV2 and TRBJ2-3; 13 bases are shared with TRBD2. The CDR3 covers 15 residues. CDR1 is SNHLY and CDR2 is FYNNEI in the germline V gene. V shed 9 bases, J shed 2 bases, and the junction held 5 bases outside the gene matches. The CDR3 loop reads CARLTSGRSTDTQYF. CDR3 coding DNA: TGTGCCAGGTTGACTAGCGGGAGGTCCACAGATACGCAGTATTTT.

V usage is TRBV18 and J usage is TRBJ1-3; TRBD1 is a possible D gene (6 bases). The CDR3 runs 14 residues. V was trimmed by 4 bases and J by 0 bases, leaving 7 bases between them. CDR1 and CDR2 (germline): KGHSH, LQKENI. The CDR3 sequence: CASSLQGSGNTIYF. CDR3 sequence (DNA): TGTGCCAGCTCACTACAGGGCTCTGGAAACACCATATATTTT.

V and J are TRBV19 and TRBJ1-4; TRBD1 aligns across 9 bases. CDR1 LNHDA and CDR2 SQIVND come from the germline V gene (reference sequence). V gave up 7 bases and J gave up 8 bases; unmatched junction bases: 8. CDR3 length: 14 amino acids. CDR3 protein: CASKRGQGREKLFF. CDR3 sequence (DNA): TGTGCCAGTAAGCGAGGACAGGGGAGGGAAAAACTGTTTTTT.

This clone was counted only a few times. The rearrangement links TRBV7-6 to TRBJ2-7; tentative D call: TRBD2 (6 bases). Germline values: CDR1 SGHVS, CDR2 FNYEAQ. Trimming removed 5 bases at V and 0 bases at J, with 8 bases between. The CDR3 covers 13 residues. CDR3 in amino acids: CASSPRGSYEQYF. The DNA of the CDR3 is TGTGCCAGCAGCCCGCGGGGCTCCTACGAGCAGTACTTC.

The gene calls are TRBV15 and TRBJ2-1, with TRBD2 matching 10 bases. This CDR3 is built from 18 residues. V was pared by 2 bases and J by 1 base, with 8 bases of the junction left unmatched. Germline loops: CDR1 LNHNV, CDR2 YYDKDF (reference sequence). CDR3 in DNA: TGTGCCACCAGCAGATGGCTAGCGGGAGTTGAGTCCTACAATGAGCAGTTCTTC. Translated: CATSRWLAGVESYNEQFF.

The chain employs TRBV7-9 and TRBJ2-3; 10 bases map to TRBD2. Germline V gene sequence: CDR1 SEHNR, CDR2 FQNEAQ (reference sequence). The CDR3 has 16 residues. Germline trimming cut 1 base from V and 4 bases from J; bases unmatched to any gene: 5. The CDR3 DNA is TGTGCCAGCAGCTTAGAGCAGCGGGAGGGCCCAGATACGCAGTATTTT. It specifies CASSLEQREGPDTQYF.

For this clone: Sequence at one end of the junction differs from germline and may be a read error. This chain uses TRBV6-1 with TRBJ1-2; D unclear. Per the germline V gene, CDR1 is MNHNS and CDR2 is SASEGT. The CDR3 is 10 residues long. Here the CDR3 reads CASSEASGCF. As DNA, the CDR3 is TGTGCCAGCAGTGAAGCTTCAGGTTGCTTC.

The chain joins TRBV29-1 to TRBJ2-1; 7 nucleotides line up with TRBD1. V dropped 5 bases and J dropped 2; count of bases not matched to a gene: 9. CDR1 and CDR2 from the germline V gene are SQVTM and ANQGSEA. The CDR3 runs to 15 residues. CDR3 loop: CSVPRQGDPYNEQFF. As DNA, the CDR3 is TGCAGCGTTCCTCGACAGGGTGACCCCTACAATGAGCAGTTCTTC.

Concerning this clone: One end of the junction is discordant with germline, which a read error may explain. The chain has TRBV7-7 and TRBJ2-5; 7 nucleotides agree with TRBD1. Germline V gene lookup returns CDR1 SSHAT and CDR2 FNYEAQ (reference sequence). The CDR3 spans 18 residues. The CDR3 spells CASSLLSLPGQYQETQYF. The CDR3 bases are TGTGCTAGCAGCTTACTCTCATTACCGGGACAGTACCAAGAGACCCAGTACTTC.